A single sample is the source of the 8 T cell receptor beta chains below, sequenced in a study of tumor-infiltrating lymphocytes in localized non-small cell lung cancer. TCRdb's copy holds only in-frame clones and misses some; the assay was immunoSEQ multiplex PCR. This sample has about 15,000 clones, with approximately 70% found just once. The specimen was lung tumor tissue. The receptors stem from a human donor with non-small cell lung cancer.

The chain has TRBV7-9 and TRBJ1-3, with 8 nucleotides matching TRBD1. V was clipped by 5 bases and J by 1 base; unmatched bases: 4. The length of the CDR3 is 15 residues. Germline-derived CDR1 and CDR2 are SEHNR and FQNEAQ (reference sequence). The CDR3: CASSKQGASGNTIYF. CDR3 DNA: TGTGCCAGCAGCAAGCAGGGGGCGTCTGGAAACACCATATATTTT.

This chain joins TRBV2 and TRBJ2-7; TRBD1 or TRBD2 may be the D gene (5 bases each). V was shortened by 4 bases and J by 2 bases, with 12 bases between the two germline ends. This CDR3 has 14 amino acids. From germline, CDR1 is SNHLY and CDR2 FYNNEI. CDR3 residues: CASSVVWDAYEQYF. CDR3 nucleotide sequence: TGTGCCAGCAGTGTAGTTTGGGACGCCTACGAGCAGTACTTC. The complete variable domain, with remaining parts taken from reference TRBV2 and TRBJ2-7, reads EPEVTQTPSHQVTQMGQEVILRCVPISNHLYFYWYRQILGQKVEFLVSFYNNEISEKSEIFDDQFSVERPDGSNFTLKIRSTKLEDSAMYFCASSVVWDAYEQYFGPGTRLTVT.

This rearrangement joins TRBV5-1 to TRBJ2-7, with TRBD1 as a possible D gene (6 bases). With 0 bases removed from V and 7 bases from J, the gap between germline ends came to 8 bases. This CDR3 comprises 12 residues. Germline V gene data show CDR1 as SGHRS and CDR2 as YFSETQ. The CDR3 sequence is CASSLAQGEQYF. In nucleotides, the CDR3 is TGCGCCAGCAGCTTGGCACAGGGAGAGCAGTACTTC.

The chain uses TRBV6-4 and TRBJ2-2; TRBD2 agrees at 7 bases. This CDR3 contains 14 residues. V lost 4 bases to trimming and J lost 5 bases; unmatched junction nucleotides: 4. Germline V lookup: CDR1 MRHNA, CDR2 SNTAGT. This CDR3 reads CASSVTGGTGELFF. CDR3 DNA sequence: TGTGCCAGCAGTGTAACGGGAGGAACCGGGGAGCTGTTTTTT.

CDR3 nucleotide sequence: TGTGCCAGCAGCCAAGATTGGGATTCCTACGAGCAGTACTTC. Protein product: CASSQDWDSYEQYF. The chain employs TRBV4-2 and TRBJ2-7; no clear D gene. The CDR3 has 14 amino acids. CDR1 and CDR2 from the germline V gene are LGHNA and YNFKEQ. Trimming cost V 0 bases and J 1 base, with 7 bases left between them.

The sample holds a few counts of this clone. V gene TRBV28 combines with J gene TRBJ1-1, with D perhaps matching TRBD1 (6 bases). There are 15 residues in the CDR3. Trimming took 8 bases from V and 6 from J, leaving 22 bases between them. Germline CDR1 is MDHEN and CDR2 is SYDVKM. The CDR3 DNA sequence: TGTGCCAGCGGAGACAACTCCCTCGGGGGCTCTGAAGCTTTCTTT. Amino acid sequence: CASGDNSLGGSEAFF.

V is TRBV21-1 and J is TRBJ2-7; whether TRBD2, the table's D call, matches the DNA was not checked. TRBV21-1 is a listed pseudogene. The CDR3 has 17 amino acids. The CDR3 DNA reads as TGTGCCAGCAGCATAGTAGGGGCTAGCGGGCCCATCTACGAGCAGTACTTC. Its protein product is CASSIVGASGPIYEQYF.

The genes are TRBV5-1 and TRBJ2-5; 9 bases are a match to TRBD2. CDR3 size: 19 residues. Germline CDR1 SGHRS, CDR2 YFSETQ. J was trimmed by 1 base and V by 2 bases; bases with no gene match: 15. CDR3 sequence (DNA): TGCGCCAGCAGCTTCCAATCCCGGCGAGCTAGCGGGGCCCAAGAGACCCAGTACTTC. Residues: CASSFQSRRASGAQETQYF.